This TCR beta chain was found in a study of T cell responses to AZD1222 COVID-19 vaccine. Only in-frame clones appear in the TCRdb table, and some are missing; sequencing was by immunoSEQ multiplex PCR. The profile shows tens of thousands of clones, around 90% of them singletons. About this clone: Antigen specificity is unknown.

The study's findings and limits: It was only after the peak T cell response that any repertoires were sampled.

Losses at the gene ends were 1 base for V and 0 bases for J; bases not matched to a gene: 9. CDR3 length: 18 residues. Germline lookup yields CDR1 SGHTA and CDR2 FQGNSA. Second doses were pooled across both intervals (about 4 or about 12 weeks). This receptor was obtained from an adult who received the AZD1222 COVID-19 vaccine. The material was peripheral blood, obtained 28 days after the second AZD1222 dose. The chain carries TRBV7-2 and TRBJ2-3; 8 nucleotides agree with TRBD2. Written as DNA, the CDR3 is TGTGCCAGCAGCTTAGAAGCGGGGGCATTTCTTAGCACAGATACGCAGTATTTT. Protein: CASSLEAGAFLSTDTQYF.